This T cell receptor (beta chain) appears in the sequencing data of a study of shared clonotypes between healthy human individuals. Approximately 27,000 T cell genomes, or approximately 290 ng DNA, went into replicate PCRs of unsorted PBMC. Measured with immunoSEQ multiplex PCR; TCRdb has only the in-frame clones, and not every one. The sample lists fewer than 650,000 clones; 75% to 85% were seen once. Trimming removed 5 bases from V and 8 bases from J, with 14 bases in between. The V gene's germline CDR1 is SGHTA and CDR2 FQGNSA. CDR3 length: 13 amino acids. The receptor comes from a woman aged 40 to 55 in good health. Some clones in this sample may be carry-over from other donors' samples. V usage is TRBV7-2 and J usage is TRBJ2-3, with D perhaps matching TRBD2 (5 bases). The sample comprised PBMCs. CDR3 residues: CASSLPLVVTQYF. For the CDR3, the DNA is TGTGCCAGCAGCCTACCACTAGTGGTTACGCAGTATTTT.